This entry lists 25 T cell receptor beta chains sequenced from one sample in a study of T cell repertoires in cytomegalovirus infection. These receptors have no identified antigens. TCRdb fed the reads into MiXCR, producing one record per CDR3 protein. This table has 650,000 to 850,000 distinct CDR3 sequences, 25% to 35% appearing once. The sample consisted of cultured CD8+ T cells from PBMCs, taken from culture after CMV antigen stimulation. These receptors came from a human donor in good health (CMV status not recorded). Some clones in this sample may be carry-over from other donors' samples.

This clonotype showed up just a few times. V gene TRBV12-3 or TRBV12-4 combines with J gene TRBJ1-3, with a tentative D call TRBD1 (5 bases). Trimming removed 5 bases at V and 0 bases at J, with 11 bases between. The CDR3 spans 15 residues. The chain's CDR3 is CASSRGALSGNTIYF. The DNA for the CDR3 is TGTGCCAGCAGTCGCGGGGCCCTCTCTGGAAACACCATATATTTT.

V and J are TRBV27 and TRBJ2-7; D gene unclear. CDR1 and CDR2 from the germline V gene are MNHEY and SMNVEV (reference sequence). This CDR3 region has 16 residues. The V end lost 4 bases, the J end lost 2 bases, and 18 bases lay between the germline ends. The CDR3 loop reads CASSSIILGLPYEQYV. CDR3 bases: TGTGCCAGCAGTTCCATTATCTTGGGTCTTCCCTACGAGCAGTACGTC.

The rearrangement joins TRBV7-9 to TRBJ2-2, with no clear D. The germline V gene encodes CDR1 SEHNR and CDR2 FQNEAQ (reference sequence). CDR3 length: 15 amino acids. Deletions cut 5 bases from V and 2 bases from J, with 12 bases between. The CDR3 nucleotides read TGTGCCAGCAGCCTGATGCCGTTTAACACCGGGGAGCTGTTTTTT. Residues: CASSLMPFNTGELFF.

This rearrangement joins TRBV10-2 to TRBJ1-2, with TRBD1 as a possible D gene (5 bases). Trimming shortened V by 6 bases and J by 6 bases, and 23 bases separated the two germline ends. This CDR3 is 16 amino acids long. Germline CDR1 WSHSY, CDR2 SAAADI. The CDR3 DNA reads as TGCGCCAGCAGCGACATTAAAGTGTCAGGGATCGATGGCTACACCTTC. Encoded protein: CASSDIKVSGIDGYTF.

This chain connects TRBV15 to TRBJ2-4, with 8 bases identical to TRBD1. CDR3 size: 12 residues. Germline V gene lookup returns CDR1 LNHNV and CDR2 YYDKDF (reference sequence). The trim removed 8 bases at V and 6 bases at J, leaving 3 bases unmatched. CDR3: CATLTGANIQYF. The CDR3 region has the DNA TGTGCCACCTTGACAGGGGCAAACATTCAGTACTTC.

This clonotype was picked up a small number of times. This chain links TRBV4-2 with TRBJ2-7; D is undetermined. The V and J ends lost 4 bases and 0 bases respectively, with 7 bases between them. Germline V lookup: CDR1 LGHNA, CDR2 YNFKEQ. The CDR3 has 13 residues. The CDR3 protein is CASSRWDSYEQYF. In nucleotides, the CDR3 is TGTGCCAGCAGCCGTTGGGACTCCTACGAGCAGTACTTC.

The rearrangement uses TRBV19 and TRBJ1-6; D is perhaps TRBD1 (6 bases). CDR3 length equals 17 residues. With 5 bases removed from V and 6 bases from J, the gap between germline ends came to 20 bases. CDR1 is LNHDA and CDR2 is SQIVND in the germline V gene (reference sequence). CDR3 coding DNA: TGTGCCAGTAGTCCATTCCAGGGGCCTGGACCTAATTCACCCCTCCACTTT. Protein product: CASSPFQGPGPNSPLHF.

This clonotype was counted only a few times. The chain uses TRBV27 and TRBJ2-3; tentatively, D is TRBD1 (5 bases). This CDR3 has 13 amino acids. V was clipped by 6 bases and J by 2 bases, with 9 bases between them. CDR1 is MNHEY and CDR2 is SMNVEV in the germline V gene (reference sequence). CDR3 sequence reads: CASRGPYTDTQYF. The CDR3 DNA is TGTGCCAGCAGGGGGCCTTACACAGATACGCAGTATTTT.

At least ten counts were recorded for this clonotype. The rearrangement joins TRBV11-1 to TRBJ1-1; a weak D match, TRBD1 (6 bases). This CDR3 comprises 15 residues. Trimming pared 1 base from V and 1 base from J, leaving 10 bases between. The germline CDR1 and CDR2 sequences are SGHAT and FQDESV (reference sequence). The CDR3 spells CASSLGGAWNTEAFF. The DNA of the CDR3 is TGTGCCAGCAGCTTAGGGGGGGCATGGAACACTGAAGCTTTCTTT.

This chain joins TRBV6-5 and TRBJ2-3; 11 nucleotides line up with TRBD1. Germline CDR1 is MNHEY and CDR2 is SVGAGI. With 0 bases clipped from V and 4 bases from J, the junction kept 3 bases outside the gene matches. The CDR3 is 16 residues long. CDR3 residues: CASSYSWTGGADTQYF. The CDR3 region has the DNA TGTGCCAGCAGTTACTCGTGGACAGGGGGCGCAGATACGCAGTATTTT.

This clonotype was picked up a small number of times. J is TRBJ1-2 and V is TRBV6-2 or TRBV6-3; D is possibly TRBD1 (6 bases). There are 12 residues in the CDR3. Trimming took off 5 bases at V and 3 bases at J, with 7 bases between the two ends. Germline V gene sequence: CDR1 MNHEY, CDR2 SVGEGT. The DNA of the CDR3 is TGTGCCAGCAGTACAGGGTACTATGGCTACACCTTC. Translating gives CASSTGYYGYTF.

This clonotype was counted a few times. V and J are TRBV24-1 and TRBJ2-1, with D possibly being TRBD1 or TRBD2 (5 bases each). V lost 5 bases, J lost 2 bases, and 12 bases lay in between. CDR1 and CDR2 from the germline V gene are KGHDR and SFDVKD. The CDR3 loop spans 15 amino acids. The CDR3 region is CATSGRGSAYNEQFF. The CDR3 bases are TGTGCCACCAGTGGTAGGGGTAGCGCCTACAATGAGCAGTTCTTC.

The CDR3 nucleotides are TGTGCCAGCAGTTACTCGGGACTAGCGGGGGGGGACAATGAGCAGTTCTTC. Protein: CASSYSGLAGGDNEQFF. The gene calls are TRBV6-5 and TRBJ2-1, with 16 bases aligning to TRBD2. This CDR3 contains 17 residues. V trimming: 0 bases; J trimming: 5 bases; junction bases outside the gene matches: 1. CDR1 and CDR2 from the germline V gene are MNHEY and SVGAGI.

There are a few counts of this clonotype. V gene TRBV6-1 combines with J gene TRBJ2-3, with 7 bases identical to TRBD1. Germline CDR1 MNHNS, CDR2 SASEGT. The CDR3 spans 16 residues. After removal of 2 bases from V and 5 bases from J, the junction contained 10 bases not matched to a gene. The CDR3 is CASSELQGTDGDTQYF. CDR3 DNA: TGTGCCAGCAGTGAACTTCAGGGGACAGATGGAGATACGCAGTATTTT.

This clonotype occurred a few times. The rearrangement joins TRBV7-3 to TRBJ2-3, with 13 nucleotides matching TRBD2. The CDR3 runs 15 residues. The junction had 3 bases not matched to a gene; V was cut back by 5 bases and J by 4 bases. The V gene's germline CDR1 is SGHTA and CDR2 FQGTGA. The CDR3, as DNA: TGTGCCAGCAGCCGACTAGCGGGGGGTTCAGATACGCAGTATTTT. This gives the protein CASSRLAGGSDTQYF. The whole variable domain, filled in from reference TRBV7-3 and TRBJ2-3, reads GAGVSQTPSNKVTEKGKYVELRCDPISGHTALYWYRQSLGQGPEFLIYFQGTGAADDSGLPNDRFFAVRPEGSVSTLKIQRTERGDSAVYLCASSRLAGGSDTQYFGPGTRLTVL.

In this sample, this clonotype turned up many times. The chain recombines TRBV7-2 with TRBJ1-2; a weak D match, TRBD1 (5 bases). The length of the CDR3 is 13 residues. The V and J ends lost 10 bases and 4 bases respectively, with 16 bases between them. CDR1 SGHTA and CDR2 FQGNSA come from the germline V gene. In DNA form, the CDR3 reads TGTGCCACCTGGAGGGGCAGAATCTATGGCTACACCTTC. Its translation: CATWRGRIYGYTF.

This clonotype has a handful of counts. The J gene is TRBJ1-6, the V gene TRBV6-2 or TRBV6-3; D perhaps matches TRBD1 (6 bases). The CDR3 is made up of 16 amino acids. CDR1 and CDR2 (germline): MNHEY, SVGEGT. V gave up 6 bases and J gave up 0 bases, with 12 bases separating them. CDR3: CASSRTASSYNSPLHF. DNA for the CDR3: TGTGCCAGCAGCCGGACAGCGAGCTCCTATAATTCACCCCTCCACTTT.

This clonotype was counted a few times. J is TRBJ2-7 and V is TRBV4-1; TRBD1 agrees at 7 bases. The CDR3 extends over 15 amino acids. Germline V gives CDR1 MGHRA, CDR2 YSYEKL. The V gene end was trimmed by 1 base and the J gene end by 4 bases; junction bases not matched to a gene: 7. CDR3 DNA sequence: TGCGCCAGCAGCCAAGGGACAGGAGCCGGTTACGAGCAGTACGTC. Protein sequence: CASSQGTGAGYEQYV.

This chain joins TRBV5-4 and TRBJ2-3; D remains unclear. The CDR3 covers 16 residues. CDR1 and CDR2 from the germline V gene are SGHNT and YYREEE (reference sequence). V shed 7 bases and J shed 2 bases, with 20 bases lying between them. The CDR3 loop is CASGQRAESFTDTQYF. CDR3 DNA: TGTGCCAGCGGTCAAAGGGCGGAGTCCTTCACAGATACGCAGTATTTT.

The rearrangement joins TRBV7-6 to TRBJ1-5; weak D call: TRBD1 (6 bases). Trimming cost V 5 bases and J 7 bases, with 18 bases left between them. This CDR3 region has 15 residues. Germline values: CDR1 SGHVS, CDR2 FNYEAQ. The DNA for the CDR3 is TGTGCCAGCAGCCCGAGGGCGGGGGCCGGCCAGCCCCAGCATTTT. As protein: CASSPRAGAGQPQHF.

About this clonotype itself: Just one base apart from a much larger clone, this may be a read error. The CDR3 DNA sequence: TGTGCCAGCAGCTTAGATCGTACTAAAAGCGGGGAAGACCTCGAGCAGTACTTC. This sequence encodes CASSLDRTKSGEDLEQYF. The chain is built from TRBV7-2 and TRBJ2-7; 7 bases match TRBD2. The CDR3 is 18 residues long. Trimming removed 1 base from V and 6 bases from J; junction bases left unmatched: 18. Germline CDR1 and CDR2: SGHTA and FQGNSA.

This rearrangement joins TRBV29-1 to TRBJ2-7, with D maybe TRBD2 (6 bases). The germline V and J ends were trimmed by 6 bases and 0 bases, with 12 bases remaining between them. CDR3 length equals 13 residues. Germline V gene sequence: CDR1 SQVTM, CDR2 ANQGSEA. The CDR3 nucleotides read TGCAGCGTGGTGGACGGGAGCTCCTACGAGCAGTACGTC. Its protein product is CSVVDGSSYEQYV.

This clonotype was picked up a small number of times. The chain recombines TRBV12-3 or TRBV12-4 with TRBJ2-7, with TRBD1 as a possible D gene (6 bases). V lost 6 bases and J lost 3, with 21 bases in between. This CDR3 is 16 amino acids long. The DNA of the CDR3 is TGTGCCAGCAGCCCTTCGGCGTGGGGCAGGGGCTACGAGCAGTACTTC. It is translated as CASSPSAWGRGYEQYF.

This clonotype has just a few counts. V and J are TRBV7-9 and TRBJ2-3; 8 bases are a match to TRBD2. This CDR3 has 14 amino acids. Per the germline V gene, CDR1 is SEHNR and CDR2 is FQNEAQ (reference sequence). The V and J ends lost 7 bases and 5 bases, in that order; junction bases with no gene match: 8. The chain's CDR3 is CASTLRGGEDTQYF. Written as DNA, the CDR3 is TGTGCCAGCACCCTACGGGGGGGCGAAGATACGCAGTATTTT.

V and J are TRBV2 and TRBJ1-2, with a possible D match to TRBD1 (5 bases). V dropped 7 bases and J dropped 4 bases, with 10 bases sitting between them. Germline CDR1 is SNHLY and CDR2 is FYNNEI. This CDR3 is 12 amino acids long. CDR3 bases: TGTGCCAGCAATGGCAGGGTCTATGGCTACACCTTC. Encoded protein: CASNGRVYGYTF.